Sequencing of this TCR beta chain was carried out in a study of HIV-infected patients and healthy controls. Reverse transcription used around 500 ng RNA and constant-region primers for alpha and beta. Separate chain-specific third strand synthesis with multiplexing indices produced the alpha and beta libraries. A single record per CDR3 protein comes from TCRdb applying MiXCR to the 5' RACE reads. The sample shows around 7,000 distinct CDR3 sequences, around 8% of them seen only once. The repertoire came from unfractionated whole blood and reflected all unsorted peripheral T cells. Peripheral blood, more than 2 ml, was drawn for RNA extraction. By proportion, this clonotype is medium-sized. The antigen remains unidentified. Study observations and caveats: Healthy controls carried many MAIT alpha-chain CDR3s, while HIV+ repertoires had few. No HLA typing of donors was done in this study. Compared with untreated HIV+ repertoires, healthy controls showed roughly threefold more distinct CDR3s and higher Shannon diversity.

This CDR3 region has 13 residues. CDR1 and CDR2 from the germline V gene are SEHNR and FQNEAQ (reference sequence). V lost 2 bases, J lost 6 bases, and 3 bases stayed unmatched. The TCR originated in an adult with HIV infection. The chain combines TRBV7-9 with TRBJ2-7; TRBD2 matches at 8 bases. The sequencing here drew on blood, taken before antiretroviral therapy. The CDR3 loop reads CASSLPGGVEQYF. The CDR3, as DNA: TGTGCCAGCAGCTTACCGGGGGGGGTCGAGCAGTACTTC.